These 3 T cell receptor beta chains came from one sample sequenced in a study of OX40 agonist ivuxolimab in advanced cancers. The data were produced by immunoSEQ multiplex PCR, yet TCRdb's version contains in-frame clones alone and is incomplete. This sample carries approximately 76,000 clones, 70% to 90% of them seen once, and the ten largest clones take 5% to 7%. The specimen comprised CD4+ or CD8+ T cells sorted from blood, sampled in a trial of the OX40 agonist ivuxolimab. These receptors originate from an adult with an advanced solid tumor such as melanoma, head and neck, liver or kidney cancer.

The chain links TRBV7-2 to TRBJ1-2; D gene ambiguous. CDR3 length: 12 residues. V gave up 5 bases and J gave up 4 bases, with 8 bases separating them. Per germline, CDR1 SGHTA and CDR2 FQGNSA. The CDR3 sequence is CASSVGSYGYTF. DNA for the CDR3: TGTGCCAGCAGCGTCGGGTCCTATGGCTACACCTTC.

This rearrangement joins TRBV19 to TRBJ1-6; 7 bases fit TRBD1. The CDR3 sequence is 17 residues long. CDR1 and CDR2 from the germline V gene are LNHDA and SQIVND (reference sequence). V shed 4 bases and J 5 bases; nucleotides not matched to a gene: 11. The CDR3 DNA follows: TGTGCCAGTAGTACCCTATCGACAGGGTTGAATAATTCACCCCTCCACTTT. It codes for CASSTLSTGLNNSPLHF.

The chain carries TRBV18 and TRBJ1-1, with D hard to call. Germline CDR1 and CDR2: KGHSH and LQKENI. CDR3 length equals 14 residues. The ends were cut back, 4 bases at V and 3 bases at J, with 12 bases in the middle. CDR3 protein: CASSLLHGDTEAFF. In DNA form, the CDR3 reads TGTGCCAGCTCACTATTACATGGGGACACTGAAGCTTTCTTT.